This is a list of T cell receptor beta chains from one sample in a study of post-analysis software for immune sequencing data. TCRdb independently ran MiXCR on the PCR reads; one entry per CDR3 protein. The sample has roughly 800,000 distinct CDR3 sequences, roughly 58% seen once. The sequenced sample consisted of blood. The receptor source for this set is a girl under 18 with multiple sclerosis. The CDR3 runs from the conserved cysteine through the conserved F or W. The D gene is left open where the match is weak. Size tells how often a clone was seen (once, few, many) or the class of an expanded clone, and some rows leave it out.

>.|.|11|TRBJ2-5|TRBV2
TGTGCCAGCAGGTCTACGGAGACCCAGTACTTC
CASRSTETQYF
>.|.|16|TRBJ1-4|TRBV9
TGTGCCAGCAGCCCCGCAGGAGGGCTCGCTAATGAAAAACTGTTTTTT
CASSPAGGLANEKLFF
>.|many|13|TRBJ2-5|TRBV7-3
TGTGCTAGCAGCTTAGGACCGGGCGAGACCCAGTACTTC
CASSLGPGETQYF
>TRBD2|.|14|TRBJ2-3|TRBV7-2
TGTGCCAGCAGCTTAGGGAGTAGCGGGGGGACGCAGTATTTT
CASSLGSSGGTQYF
>TRBD2|.|17|TRBJ2-7|TRBV7-8
TGTGCCAGCAGCACCGACCGGCTAGCGGGAGGGCCTAACGAGCAGTACTTC
CASSTDRLAGGPNEQYF
>TRBD2|.|16|TRBJ2-1|TRBV11-2
TGTGCCAGCAGCTCTGGGTTAGCGGGGGGTAGTGGGGAGCAGTTCTTC
CASSSGLAGGSGEQFF
>.|few|15|TRBJ1-5|TRBV5-1
TGCGCCAGCAGCTTGGGAGGGATTTACAATCAGCCCCAGCATTTT
CASSLGGIYNQPQHF
>.|.|14|TRBJ2-1|TRBV9
TGTGCCAGCAGCGTAGAAGGGTCCTACAATGAGCAGTTCTTC
CASSVEGSYNEQFF
>.|.|16|TRBJ2-7|TRBV29-1
TGCAGCGTTGAAGGGGGGGGACAGGTCCAGCCTTACGAGCAGTACTTC
CSVEGGGQVQPYEQYF
>.|.|15|TRBJ1-4|TRBV14
TGTGCCAGCAGCCAAGTCCAGGCAACTAATGAAAAACTGTTTTTT
CASSQVQATNEKLFF
>TRBD1|.|17|TRBJ2-7|TRBV5-1
TGCGCCAGCAGCCTCCCTGGCGCCGGGACAGGGTCCTACGAGCAGTACTTC
CASSLPGAGTGSYEQYF
>.|.|12|TRBJ2-3|TRBV6-5
TGTGCCAGCAGAACCTCAGTCAATACGCAGTATTTT
CASRTSVNTQYF
>TRBD1|.|15|TRBJ2-5|TRBV20-1
TGCAGTGCTAGAGAGAGCCCGACAGGGCGGGAGACCCAGTACTTC
CSARESPTGRETQYF
>TRBD1|.|15|TRBJ2-7|TRBV7-3
TGTGCCAGCAGCTTACGGGACAGCGGTTCCTACGAGCAGTACTTC
CASSLRDSGSYEQYF
>TRBD1|.|13|TRBJ2-7|TRBV20-1
TGCAGTGCGGCAGGACAGGGGGGCTACGAGCAGTACTTC
CSAAGQGGYEQYF
>.|.|17|TRBJ1-1|TRBV10-3
TGTGCCATCAGCAGGGGTTCGGGCACCGAAGCGAACACTGAAGCTTTCTTT
CAISRGSGTEANTEAFF
>TRBD1|few|14|TRBJ2-7|TRBV29-1
TGCAGCGTTGCTCTTCGGACAGGGGGCGCCGAGCAGTACTTC
CSVALRTGGAEQYF
>TRBD2|few|15|TRBJ2-3|TRBV20-1
TGCAGTGCCCCCCGGGCGGGAGAGATCACAGATACGCAGTATTTT
CSAPRAGEITDTQYF
>TRBD1|.|15|TRBJ2-1|TRBV24-1
TGTGCCACCAGTGACCCCGGGACAGGATACAATGAGCAGTTCTTC
CATSDPGTGYNEQFF
>.|.|14|TRBJ2-1|TRBV3-1
TGTGCCAGCAGCCAATATCAGGGTGGCGGTGAGCAGTTCTTC
CASSQYQGGGEQFF
>TRBD1|few|15|TRBJ2-7|TRBV12-3/TRBV12-4
TGTGCCAGCAGTTTTAGTGGGACAGGGGGCTACGAGCAGTACTTC
CASSFSGTGGYEQYF
>.|.|13|TRBJ2-7|TRBV20-1
TGCAGTGCTAGAGCGACCCCGCGGTGGGAGCAGTACTTC
CSARATPRWEQYF
>TRBD1|.|14|TRBJ2-1|TRBV2
TGTGCCAGCAGGTGGGACAGGAGTAACAATGAGCAGTTCTTC
CASRWDRSNNEQFF
>TRBD2|.|13|TRBJ2-7|TRBV29-1
TGCAGCTACCGGACTAGCGGGACACTCGAGCAGTACTTC
CSYRTSGTLEQYF
>TRBD2|.|16|TRBJ2-5|TRBV6-6
TGTGCCAGCAGTTACAACCTAGCGGGGGGGCAAGAGACCCAGTACTTC
CASSYNLAGGQETQYF
>TRBD2|.|18|TRBJ2-5|TRBV10-3
TGTGCCATCAGTACCGGACTAGCGGGAGGGCTCCCCCCAGAGACCCAGTACTTC
CAISTGLAGGLPPETQYF
>.|once|15|TRBJ2-3|TRBV5-1
TGCGCCAGCAGCTTGGTGTGGCAGGTCACAGATACGCAGTATTTT
CASSLVWQVTDTQYF
>TRBD2|.|18|TRBJ2-1|TRBV6-5
TGTGCCAGCAGTTACTCGTTACTAGCGGGAGTCTCCTACAATGAGCAGTTCTTC
CASSYSLLAGVSYNEQFF
>.|few|16|TRBJ2-1|TRBV9
TGTGCCAGCAGCGTAGATGATTTGACTATTTACAATGAGCAGTTCTTC
CASSVDDLTIYNEQFF
>.|.|13|TRBJ1-5|TRBV20-1
TGCAGTGCTAGAGATACCCCCAATCAGCCCCAGCATTTT
CSARDTPNQPQHF
>TRBD1|.|14|TRBJ2-7|TRBV6-5
TGTGCCAGCAGTAGAAGACAGGGTTCCCACGAGCAGTACTTC
CASSRRQGSHEQYF
>TRBD2|once|18|TRBJ2-1|TRBV12-3/TRBV12-4
TGTGCCAGCAGTTTAGCTGTGGGACTAGCGGGATCCGCCAGGGAGCAGTTCTTC
CASSLAVGLAGSAREQFF
>TRBD2|once|16|TRBJ2-7|TRBV29-1
TGCAGCGTTGGAGGTCTAGCGGGAGACTACTCCTACGAGCAGTACTTC
CSVGGLAGDYSYEQYF
>TRBD1|.|18|TRBJ1-5|TRBV7-2
TGTGCCAGCAGCCGAAGCGCAGGGGGATATGGGAGCAATCAGCCCCAGCATTTT
CASSRSAGGYGSNQPQHF
>.|.|15|TRBJ1-2|TRBV9
TGTGCCAGCAGCGTAGGTCGAAGGGGAATCGGGGGCTACACCTTC
CASSVGRRGIGGYTF
>TRBD2|.|15|TRBJ2-1|TRBV18
TGTGCCAGCTCACTCTCGGGACTAGCGGACAATGAGCAGTTCTTC
CASSLSGLADNEQFF
>TRBD2|few|15|TRBJ2-1|TRBV5-1
TGCGCCAGCAGCCTCCAGGCAAGCGGGAGCAATGAGCAGTTCTTC
CASSLQASGSNEQFF
>.|.|14|TRBJ2-7|TRBV30
TGTGCCTGGAGTGGGGACGCAGGGAGCTACGAGCAGTACTTC
CAWSGDAGSYEQYF
>.|.|13|TRBJ1-2|TRBV7-3
TGTGCCAGCAGCCCAACCGCGGGGTATGGCTACACCTTC
CASSPTAGYGYTF
>.|.|13|TRBJ2-1|TRBV29-1
TGCAGCGTTGATCGCAGGGGAAACAATGAGCAGTTCTTC
CSVDRRGNNEQFF
>TRBD2|.|16|TRBJ2-1|TRBV7-2
TGTGCCAGCAGCTTCGATAGCGGGAGGGCCTTGAGTGAGCAGTTCTTC
CASSFDSGRALSEQFF
>.|few|14|TRBJ1-2|TRBV6-1
TGTGCCAGCAGCCTAAGGAGACAGGATTATGGCTACACCTTC
CASSLRRQDYGYTF
>.|.|16|TRBJ2-1|TRBV12-3/TRBV12-4
TGTGCCAGCAGTTTGTCGGACGGGAGACGCTACAATGAGCAGTTCTTC
CASSLSDGRRYNEQFF
>.|.|15|TRBJ1-5|TRBV20-1
TGCAGTGCTAGAATAAGGGAAAATAGCAATCAGCCCCAGCATTTT
CSARIRENSNQPQHF
>.|.|15|TRBJ2-5|TRBV5-1
TGCGCCAGCAGCCCCGGACTCGAGGGACGAGAGACCCAGTACTTC
CASSPGLEGRETQYF
>TRBD2|few|19|TRBJ2-4|TRBV2
TGTGCCAGCAAGAAGGGACTAGCGGGAGTCATGAGGGCCAAAAACATTCAGTACTTC
CASKKGLAGVMRAKNIQYF
>TRBD1|.|16|TRBJ2-5|TRBV9
TGTGCCAGCAGCGCCGGGACAGCCTATAATCAAGAGACCCAGTACTTC
CASSAGTAYNQETQYF
>.|.|13|TRBJ2-7|TRBV6-6
TGTGCCAGCCGACAGGCGGTGACCTACGAGCAGTACTTC
CASRQAVTYEQYF
>.|few|14|TRBJ2-7|TRBV29-1
TGCAGCGTTGAAAGGCAGGGGAACCCCTACGAGCAGTACTTC
CSVERQGNPYEQYF